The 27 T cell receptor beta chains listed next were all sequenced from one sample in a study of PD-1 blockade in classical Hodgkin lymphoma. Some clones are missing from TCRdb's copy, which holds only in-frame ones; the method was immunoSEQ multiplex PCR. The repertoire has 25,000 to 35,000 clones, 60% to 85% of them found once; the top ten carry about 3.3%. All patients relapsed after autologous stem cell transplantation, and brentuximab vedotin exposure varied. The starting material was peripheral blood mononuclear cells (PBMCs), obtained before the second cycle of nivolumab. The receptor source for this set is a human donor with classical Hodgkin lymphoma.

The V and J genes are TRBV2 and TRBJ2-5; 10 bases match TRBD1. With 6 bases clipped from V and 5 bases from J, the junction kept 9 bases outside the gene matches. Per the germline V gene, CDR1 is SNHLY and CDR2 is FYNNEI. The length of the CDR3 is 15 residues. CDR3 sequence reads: CASSATGGRGETQYF. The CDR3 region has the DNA TGTGCCAGCAGCGCGACAGGGGGCCGGGGGGAGACCCAGTACTTC.

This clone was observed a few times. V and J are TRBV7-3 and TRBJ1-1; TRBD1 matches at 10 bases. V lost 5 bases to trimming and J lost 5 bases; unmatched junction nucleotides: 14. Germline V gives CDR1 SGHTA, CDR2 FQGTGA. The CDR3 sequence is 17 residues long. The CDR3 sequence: CASSPHSGQGRGTEAFF. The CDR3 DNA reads TGTGCCAGCAGCCCGCACTCGGGACAGGGGAGGGGTACTGAAGCTTTCTTT.

CDR3: CARSMTDLRPQHF. In nucleotides, the CDR3 is TGTGCCAGAAGTATGACAGATCTACGGCCCCAGCATTTT. V and J are TRBV7-5 and TRBJ1-5; the DNA was not compared with TRBD1, the D call given in the table. TRBV7-5 is labeled a pseudogene. This CDR3 has 13 amino acids.

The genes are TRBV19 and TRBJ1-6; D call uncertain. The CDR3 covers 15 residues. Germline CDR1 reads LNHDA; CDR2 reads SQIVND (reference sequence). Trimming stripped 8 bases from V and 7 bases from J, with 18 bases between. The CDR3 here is CASELRLGLNSPLHF. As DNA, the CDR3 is TGTGCCAGTGAATTGAGGTTGGGGTTGAATTCACCCCTCCACTTT.

The CDR3 reads CSVRPGGRPYEQYF. CDR3 in DNA: TGCAGCGTCCGCCCCGGAGGGCGCCCCTACGAGCAGTACTTC. V usage is TRBV29-1 and J usage is TRBJ2-7, with a possible D match to TRBD2 (6 bases). Between the trimmed V and J ends, which lost 6 bases and 2 bases, there was a span of 17 bases. From germline, CDR1 is SQVTM and CDR2 ANQGSEA. This CDR3 is built from 14 residues.

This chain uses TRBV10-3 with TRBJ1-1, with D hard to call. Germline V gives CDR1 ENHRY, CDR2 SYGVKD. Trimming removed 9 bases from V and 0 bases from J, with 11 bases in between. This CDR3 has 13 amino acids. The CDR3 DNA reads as TGTGCCATTCGGGTGGGGATGAACACTGAAGCTTTCTTT. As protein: CAIRVGMNTEAFF.

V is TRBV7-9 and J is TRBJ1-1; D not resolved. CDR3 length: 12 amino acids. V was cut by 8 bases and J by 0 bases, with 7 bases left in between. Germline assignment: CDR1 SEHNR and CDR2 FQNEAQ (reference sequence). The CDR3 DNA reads TGTGCCAGCGAGGGATTGAACACTGAAGCTTTCTTT. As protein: CASEGLNTEAFF. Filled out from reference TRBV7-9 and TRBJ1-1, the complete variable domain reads DTGVSQNPRHKITKRGQNVTFRCDPISEHNRLYWYRQTLGQGPEFLTYFQNEAQLEKSRLLSDRFSAERPKGSFSTLEIQRTEQGDSAMYLCASEGLNTEAFFGQGTRLTVV.

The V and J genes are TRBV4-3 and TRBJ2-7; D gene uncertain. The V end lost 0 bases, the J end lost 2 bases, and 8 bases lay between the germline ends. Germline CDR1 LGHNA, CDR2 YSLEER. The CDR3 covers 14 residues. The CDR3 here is CASSQDLGTYEQYF. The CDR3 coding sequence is TGCGCCAGCAGCCAAGACCTAGGAACCTACGAGCAGTACTTC.

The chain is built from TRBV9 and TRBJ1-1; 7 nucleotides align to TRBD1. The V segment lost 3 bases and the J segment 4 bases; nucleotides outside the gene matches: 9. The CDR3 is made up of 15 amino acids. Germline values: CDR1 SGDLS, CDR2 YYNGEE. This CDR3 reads CASSGGTVASTEAFF. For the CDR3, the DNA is TGTGCCAGCAGCGGTGGGACAGTCGCTTCCACTGAAGCTTTCTTT.

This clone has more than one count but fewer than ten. CDR3 DNA sequence: TGCGCCAGCAGCTTGGTCCTTGAGACCCAGTACTTC. As protein: CASSLVLETQYF. The chain has TRBV5-1 and TRBJ2-5; D not certain. This CDR3 is built from 12 residues. The V and J ends lost 0 bases and 5 bases respectively, with 5 bases between them. Germline V gene lookup returns CDR1 SGHRS and CDR2 YFSETQ.

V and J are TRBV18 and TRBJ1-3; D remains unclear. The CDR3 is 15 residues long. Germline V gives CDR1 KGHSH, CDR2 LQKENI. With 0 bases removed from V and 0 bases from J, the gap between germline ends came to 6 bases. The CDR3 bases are TGTGCCAGCTCACCACCTCAGTTCTCTGGAAACACCATATATTTT. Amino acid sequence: CASSPPQFSGNTIYF.

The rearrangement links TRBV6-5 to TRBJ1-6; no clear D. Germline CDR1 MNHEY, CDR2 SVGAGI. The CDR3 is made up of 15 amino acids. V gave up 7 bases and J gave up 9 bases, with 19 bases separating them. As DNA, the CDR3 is TGTGCCAGCACCGACCTTGTGGGCGGAATTTCACCCCTCCACTTT. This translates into CASTDLVGGISPLHF.

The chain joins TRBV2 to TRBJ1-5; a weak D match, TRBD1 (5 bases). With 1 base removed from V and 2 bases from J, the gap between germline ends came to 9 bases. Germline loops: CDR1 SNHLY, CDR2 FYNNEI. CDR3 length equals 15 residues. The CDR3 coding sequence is TGTGCCAGCAGTGAAGGGGGGGTCGGCAATCAGCCCCAGCATTTT. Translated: CASSEGGVGNQPQHF.

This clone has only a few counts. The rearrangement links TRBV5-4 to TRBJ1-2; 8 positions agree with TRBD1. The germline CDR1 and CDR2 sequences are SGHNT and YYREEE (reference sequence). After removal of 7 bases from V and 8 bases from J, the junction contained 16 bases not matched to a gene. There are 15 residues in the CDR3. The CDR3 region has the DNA TGTGCCAGCGGGAGGACAGGGAGTATTAATAGCGGCTACACCTTC. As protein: CASGRTGSINSGYTF.

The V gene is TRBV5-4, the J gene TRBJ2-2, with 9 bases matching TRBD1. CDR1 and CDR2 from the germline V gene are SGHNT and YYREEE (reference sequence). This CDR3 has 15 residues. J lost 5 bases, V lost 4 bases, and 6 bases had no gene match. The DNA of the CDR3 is TGTGCCAGCAGCCCCGGGACAGGGACGACCGGGGAGCTGTTTTTT. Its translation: CASSPGTGTTGELFF.

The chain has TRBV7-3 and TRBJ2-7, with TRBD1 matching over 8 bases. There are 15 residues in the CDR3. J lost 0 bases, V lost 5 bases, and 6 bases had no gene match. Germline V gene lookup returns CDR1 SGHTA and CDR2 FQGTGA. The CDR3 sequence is CASSTPGQGSYEQYF. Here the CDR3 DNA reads TGTGCCAGCAGCACCCCCGGACAGGGCTCCTACGAGCAGTACTTC.

CDR3 region: CASSLTTGTYEQYF. The DNA of the CDR3 is TGTGCCAGCAGCTTAACGACAGGCACCTACGAGCAGTACTTC. This chain joins TRBV7-2 and TRBJ2-7, with D possibly matching TRBD1 (6 bases). The CDR3 sequence is 14 residues long. Germline loops: CDR1 SGHTA, CDR2 FQGNSA. The V and J ends lost 2 bases and 2 bases respectively, with 10 bases between them.

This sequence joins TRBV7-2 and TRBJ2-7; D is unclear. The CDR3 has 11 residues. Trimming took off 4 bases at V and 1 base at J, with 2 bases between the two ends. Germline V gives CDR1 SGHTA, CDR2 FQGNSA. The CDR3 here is CASSWSYEQYF. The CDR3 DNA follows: TGTGCCAGCAGCTGGTCCTACGAGCAGTACTTC.

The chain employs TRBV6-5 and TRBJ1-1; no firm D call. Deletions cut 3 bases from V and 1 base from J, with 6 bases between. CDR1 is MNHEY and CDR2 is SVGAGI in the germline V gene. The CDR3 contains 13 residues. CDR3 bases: TGTGCCAGCAGTTATCTTGGGAACACTGAAGCTTTCTTT. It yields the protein CASSYLGNTEAFF.

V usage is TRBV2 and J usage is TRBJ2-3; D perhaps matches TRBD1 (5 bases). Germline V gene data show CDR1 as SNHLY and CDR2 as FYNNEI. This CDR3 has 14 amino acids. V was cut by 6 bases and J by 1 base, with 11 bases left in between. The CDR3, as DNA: TGTGCCAGCAGACCTACGACAGGCACAGATACGCAGTATTTT. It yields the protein CASRPTTGTDTQYF. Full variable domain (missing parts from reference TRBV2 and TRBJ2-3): EPEVTQTPSHQVTQMGQEVILRCVPISNHLYFYWYRQILGQKVEFLVSFYNNEISEKSEIFDDQFSVERPDGSNFTLKIRSTKLEDSAMYFCASRPTTGTDTQYFGPGTRLTVL.

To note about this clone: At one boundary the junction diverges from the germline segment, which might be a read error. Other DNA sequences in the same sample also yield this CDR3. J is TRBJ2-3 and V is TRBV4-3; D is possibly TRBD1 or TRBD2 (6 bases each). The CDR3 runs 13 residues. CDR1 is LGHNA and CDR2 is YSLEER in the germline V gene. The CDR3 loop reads CASSQGGRDTQYF. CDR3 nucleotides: TGCGCCAGCAGCCAAGGGGGGCGGGATACACAGTATTTT.

CDR3 region: CASRFLRDTSYEQYF. The CDR3 bases are TGTGCCAGCAGATTCCTGAGGGACACCTCCTACGAGCAGTACTTC. The chain combines TRBV28 with TRBJ2-7; a weak D match, TRBD1 (6 bases). Germline CDR1 is MDHEN and CDR2 is SYDVKM. The CDR3 consists of 15 residues. Trimming removed 6 bases at V and 0 bases at J, with 15 bases between.

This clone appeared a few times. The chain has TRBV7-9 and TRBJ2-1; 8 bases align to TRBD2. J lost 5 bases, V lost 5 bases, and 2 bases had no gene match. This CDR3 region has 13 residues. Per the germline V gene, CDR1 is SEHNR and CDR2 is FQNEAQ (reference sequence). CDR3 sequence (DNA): TGTGCCAGCAGCGGGACTAGTGACAATGAGCAGTTCTTC. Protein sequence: CASSGTSDNEQFF.

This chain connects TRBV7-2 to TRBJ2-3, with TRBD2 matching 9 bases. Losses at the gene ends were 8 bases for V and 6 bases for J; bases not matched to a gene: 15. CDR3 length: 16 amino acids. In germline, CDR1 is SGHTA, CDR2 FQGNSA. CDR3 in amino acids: CASRDGRRGGMDTQYF. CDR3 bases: TGTGCCAGCCGCGACGGGCGGCGGGGGGGCATGGATACGCAGTATTTT.

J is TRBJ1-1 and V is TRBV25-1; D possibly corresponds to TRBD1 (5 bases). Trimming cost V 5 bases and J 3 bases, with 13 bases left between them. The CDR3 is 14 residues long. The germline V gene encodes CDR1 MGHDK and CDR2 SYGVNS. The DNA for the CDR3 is TGTGCCAGCAGTTTGCCCGGGGCCTACACTGAAGCTTTCTTT. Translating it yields CASSLPGAYTEAFF. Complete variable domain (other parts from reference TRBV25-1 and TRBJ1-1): EADIYQTPRYLVIGTGKKITLECSQTMGHDKMYWYQQDPGMELHLIHYSYGVNSTEKGDLSSESTVSRIRTEHFPLTLESARPSHTSQYLCASSLPGAYTEAFFGQGTRLTVV.

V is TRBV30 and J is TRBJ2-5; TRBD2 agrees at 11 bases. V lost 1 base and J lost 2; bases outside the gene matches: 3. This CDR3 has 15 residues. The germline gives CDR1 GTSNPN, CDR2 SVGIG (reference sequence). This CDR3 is CAWSAGTSGQETQYF. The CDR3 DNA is TGTGCCTGGAGTGCCGGGACTAGCGGACAAGAGACCCAGTACTTC.

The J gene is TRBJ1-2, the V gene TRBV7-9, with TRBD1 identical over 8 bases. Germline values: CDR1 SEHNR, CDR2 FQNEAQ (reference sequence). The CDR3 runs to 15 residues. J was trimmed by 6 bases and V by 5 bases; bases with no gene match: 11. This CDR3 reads CASSTLGQDVDGYTF. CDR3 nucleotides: TGTGCCAGCAGCACCCTGGGACAGGACGTGGATGGCTACACCTTC.